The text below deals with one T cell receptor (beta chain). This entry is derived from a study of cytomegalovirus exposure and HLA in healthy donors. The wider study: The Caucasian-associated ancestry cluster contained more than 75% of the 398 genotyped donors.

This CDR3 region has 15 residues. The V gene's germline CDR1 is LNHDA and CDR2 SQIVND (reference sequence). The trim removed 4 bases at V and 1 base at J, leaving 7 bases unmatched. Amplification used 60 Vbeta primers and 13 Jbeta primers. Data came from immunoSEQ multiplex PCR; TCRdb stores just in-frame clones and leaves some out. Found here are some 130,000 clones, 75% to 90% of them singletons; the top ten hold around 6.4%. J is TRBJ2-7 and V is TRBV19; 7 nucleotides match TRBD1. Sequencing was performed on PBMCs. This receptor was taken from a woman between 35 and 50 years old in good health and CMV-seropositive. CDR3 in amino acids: CASSTTGELSYEQYF. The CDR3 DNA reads TGTGCCAGTAGTACAACAGGGGAACTATCCTACGAGCAGTACTTC.